This T cell receptor (beta chain) appears in the sequencing data of a study of blood T cell repertoires in COVID-19. Turning to the study itself: COVID-19 samples collected from the United States, Italy and Spain covered acute and convalescent phases.

In the authors' workflow: Amplification with reference gene primers provided the estimates of nucleated cell counts. The protocol was immunoSEQ multiplex PCR, while the TCRdb copy is restricted to in-frame clones and leaves out a portion. V and J calls and clone size come straight from that table; D and trimming were deduced from the DNA. The sample lists roughly 50,000 clones, 80% to 90% occurring once. Losses at the gene ends were 6 bases for V and 10 bases for J; bases not matched to a gene: 13. The CDR3 contains 14 residues. In germline, CDR1 is MNHEY, CDR2 SVGAGI. The chain has TRBV6-5 and TRBJ2-3; 7 bases are a match to TRBD2. Sequenced material: peripheral blood. The TCR sequence derives from a man aged 80 or over with acute or convalescent COVID-19. The CDR3 is CASSPRLAGSAQYF. In nucleotides, the CDR3 is TGTGCCAGCAGCCCCCGACTAGCCGGTTCAGCGCAGTATTTT.